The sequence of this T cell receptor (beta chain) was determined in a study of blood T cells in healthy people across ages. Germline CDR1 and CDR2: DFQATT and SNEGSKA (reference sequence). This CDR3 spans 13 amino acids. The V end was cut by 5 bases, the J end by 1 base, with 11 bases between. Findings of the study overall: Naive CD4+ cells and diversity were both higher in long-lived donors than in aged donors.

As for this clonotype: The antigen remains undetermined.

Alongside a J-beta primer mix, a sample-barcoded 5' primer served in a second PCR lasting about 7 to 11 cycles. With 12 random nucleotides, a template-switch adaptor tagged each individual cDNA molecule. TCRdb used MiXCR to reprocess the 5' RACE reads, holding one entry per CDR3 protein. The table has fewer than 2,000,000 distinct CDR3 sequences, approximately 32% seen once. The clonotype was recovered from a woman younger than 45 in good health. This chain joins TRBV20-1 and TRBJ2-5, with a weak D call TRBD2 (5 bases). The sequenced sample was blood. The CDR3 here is CSAGYSGQETQYF. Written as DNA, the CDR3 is TGCAGTGCTGGGTACAGCGGCCAAGAGACCCAGTACTTC.